The 9 T cell receptor beta chains in this list originate from one sample, sequenced in a study of shared clonotypes between healthy human individuals. Naive-designated CD8 cells lacked CD45RO, were positively enriched for CCR7, and omitted terminally differentiated effector memory CD45RA+ cells. Sequencing was performed with immunoSEQ multiplex PCR; in TCRdb, only in-frame clones are kept and a portion is missing. The sample has about 590,000 clones, 95% seen once. What was sequenced was naive CD8+ T cells sorted from blood. The source of these receptors is a woman in her twenties or thirties in good health.

V usage is TRBV13 and J usage is TRBJ2-1, with 9 bases fitting TRBD1. The V gene end was trimmed by 3 bases and the J gene end by 9 bases; junction bases not matched to a gene: 6. The CDR3 loop spans 14 amino acids. The germline V gene has CDR1 PRHDT and CDR2 FYEKMQ (reference sequence). As DNA, the CDR3 is TGTGCCAGCAGCTTCGGGACAGGGAGTTCTGAGCAGTTCTTC. Residues: CASSFGTGSSEQFF.

The chain has TRBV6-5 and TRBJ2-7, with D hard to call. V lost 2 bases and J lost 7, with 6 bases in between. The germline V gene has CDR1 MNHEY and CDR2 SVGAGI. The CDR3 runs to 11 residues. The CDR3: CASSYLWEQYF. In nucleotides, the CDR3 is TGTGCCAGCAGTTACCTCTGGGAGCAGTACTTC.

The CDR3 bases are TGTGCCAGCAGTTTAAGCCTCTTCCGATACAATGAGCAGTTCTTC. Its translation: CASSLSLFRYNEQFF. The chain combines TRBV28 with TRBJ2-1, with no clear D. CDR1 and CDR2 (germline): MDHEN, SYDVKM. V was cut by 2 bases and J by 4 bases, with 12 bases left in between. The CDR3 is 15 amino acids.

The J gene is TRBJ2-1, the V gene TRBV11-2; TRBD2 is a possible D gene (5 bases). Germline V gives CDR1 SGHAT, CDR2 FQNNGV. CDR3 size: 17 residues. Trimming removed 6 bases at V and 6 bases at J, with 24 bases between. The CDR3 region has the DNA TGTGCCAGCAGACAAGACATCGGATCGGGATCAATCAATGAGCAGTTCTTC. Translating it yields CASRQDIGSGSINEQFF. The full variable domain, with the rest looked up from reference TRBV11-2 and TRBJ2-1, is EAGVAQSPRYKIIEKRQSVAFWCNPISGHATLYWYQQILGQGPKLLIQFQNNGVVDDSQLPKDRFSAERLKGVDSTLKIQPAKLEDSAVYLCASRQDIGSGSINEQFFGPGTRLTVL.

The chain is built from TRBV7-9 and TRBJ2-2; perhaps TRBD1 as D (6 bases). CDR1 is SEHNR, CDR2 FQNEAQ, per germline (reference sequence). The V gene lost 2 bases and the J gene lost 4 bases, with 11 bases spanning the gap. CDR3 length: 15 residues. DNA for the CDR3: TGTGCCAGCAGCTTACAGGAGGACAGCACCGGGGAGCTGTTTTTT. Translation: CASSLQEDSTGELFF. Together with reference TRBV7-9 and TRBJ2-2, the CDR3 gives the full variable domain: DTGVSQNPRHKITKRGQNVTFRCDPISEHNRLYWYRQTLGQGPEFLTYFQNEAQLEKSRLLSDRFSAERPKGSFSTLEIQRTEQGDSAMYLCASSLQEDSTGELFFGEGSRLTVL.

The gene calls are TRBV2 and TRBJ2-7, with unresolved D. The germline gives CDR1 SNHLY, CDR2 FYNNEI. Between the trimmed V and J ends, which lost 8 bases and 2 bases, there was a span of 19 bases. The CDR3 has 15 amino acids. The CDR3, as DNA: TGTGCCAGCTCCCTGGGTTTCGGGCCCGCCTACGAGCAGTACTTC. Amino acid sequence: CASSLGFGPAYEQYF. Based on the CDR3 plus reference TRBV2 and TRBJ2-7, the full variable domain is EPEVTQTPSHQVTQMGQEVILRCVPISNHLYFYWYRQILGQKVEFLVSFYNNEISEKSEIFDDQFSVERPDGSNFTLKIRSTKLEDSAMYFCASSLGFGPAYEQYFGPGTRLTVT.

The chain has TRBV6-5 and TRBJ1-4; D ambiguous. Trimming removed 5 bases at V and 14 bases at J, with 12 bases between. Germline-derived CDR1 and CDR2 are MNHEY and SVGAGI. This CDR3 is 11 amino acids long. This CDR3 is CASSETTELFF. The DNA for the CDR3 is TGTGCCAGCAGTGAAACAACAGAGCTGTTTTTT.

This chain uses TRBV7-9 with TRBJ2-5; D gene unclear. The J call could be wrong; TRBJ2-7 is a better fit for the DNA end. Germline V CDR1 and CDR2: SEHNR, FQNEAQ (reference sequence). The CDR3 covers 11 residues. This CDR3 is CASSLNYEQYF. The CDR3 nucleotides read TGTGCCAGCAGCCTAAACTACGAGCAGTACTTC.

V and J are TRBV4-2 and TRBJ2-1, with D possibly called TRBD1 or TRBD2 (6 bases each). This CDR3 has 17 residues. V was cut by 3 bases and J by 0 bases, with 15 bases left in between. Germline CDR1 reads LGHNA; CDR2 reads YNFKEQ. The CDR3 DNA follows: TGTGCCAGCAGCCAGGAGGGGGGACCGAGCTCCTACAATGAGCAGTTCTTC. This gives the protein CASSQEGGPSSYNEQFF.